This TCR beta chain came from a study of T cells in Graves' hyperthyroidism and ophthalmopathy. Study in general: Upon initial diagnosis and before any treatment, peripheral blood was collected.

Study-level points and caveats: Blood held most thyroid clonotypes expanded above 0.001 frequency.

The CDR3 runs 14 residues. V lost 6 bases to trimming and J lost 1 base; unmatched junction nucleotides: 3. This clonotype was seen many times. Antigen specificity is unknown. The investigators amplified TCR beta CDR3 regions from RNA transcripts. First-round RT-PCR with HTBI primers amplified the TCR CDR3 region. TCRdb re-called the multiplex PCR reads through MiXCR, storing one row per CDR3 protein. The table has around 340,000 distinct CDR3 sequences, about 18% seen once. V usage is TRBV12-3 or TRBV12-4 and J usage is TRBJ1-1; 9 nucleotides align to TRBD1. The sequence was collected from a woman aged 30 to 39 with Graves' hyperthyroidism that later progressed to Graves' ophthalmopathy. The material sequenced was blood. CDR3 region: CASRLGQGNTEAFF. The CDR3, as DNA: TGTGCCAGCAGGCTGGGACAGGGGAACACTGAAGCTTTCTTT.